The 22 T cell receptor beta chains presented below share a single source sample, sequenced in a study of blood T cell repertoires in COVID-19. The protocol was immunoSEQ multiplex PCR, while the TCRdb copy is restricted to in-frame clones and leaves out a portion. The sample contains approximately 200,000 clones, around 84% of which appear only once. The sequencing sample was made of PBMCs or T cells enriched from blood (not recorded which). These receptors all stem from a man aged 35-49 years who had recovered from COVID-19.

CDR3 protein: CASSLAQGADGYTF. The CDR3 bases are TGCGCCAGCAGCTTGGCCCAGGGGGCGGATGGCTACACCTTC. This chain connects TRBV5-1 to TRBJ1-2; 8 bases map to TRBD1. Germline lookup yields CDR1 SGHRS and CDR2 YFSETQ. CDR3 length: 14 residues. V was pared by 0 bases and J by 6 bases, with 4 bases of the junction left unmatched.

This chain joins TRBV28 and TRBJ2-1; TRBD2 matches 7 bases. Trimming cost V 6 bases and J 5 bases; bases outside gene matches: 16. There are 17 residues in the CDR3. Germline V CDR1 and CDR2: MDHEN, SYDVKM. This chain's CDR3 is CASSTPFAGARNNEQFF. CDR3 bases: TGTGCCAGCAGCACCCCATTCGCGGGAGCCCGGAACAATGAGCAGTTCTTC.

V is TRBV14 and J is TRBJ2-7; 8 bases are shared with TRBD1. Germline-derived CDR1 and CDR2 are SGHDN and FVKESK. Trimming cost V 1 base and J 7 bases; bases outside gene matches: 9. This CDR3 region has 15 residues. This chain's CDR3 is CASSQGTGNRREQYF. CDR3 bases: TGTGCCAGCAGCCAAGGGACAGGGAACCGTCGGGAGCAGTACTTC. Drawing the rest from reference TRBV14 and TRBJ2-7, the complete variable domain is EAGVTQFPSHSVIEKGQTVTLRCDPISGHDNLYWYRRVMGKEIKFLLHFVKESKQDESGMPNNRFLAERTGGTYSTLKVQPAELEDSGVYFCASSQGTGNRREQYFGPGTRLTVT.

This clone came up a few times. This chain joins TRBV19 and TRBJ1-2, with a tentative D call TRBD1 (5 bases). Germline CDR1 is LNHDA and CDR2 is SQIVND (reference sequence). V was trimmed by 6 bases and J by 7 bases, leaving 15 bases between them. The CDR3 totals 13 residues. This CDR3 reads CASSPVDNSGYTF. The CDR3 DNA reads as TGTGCCAGTAGCCCCGTGGACAATAGTGGCTACACCTTC.

V is TRBV4-1 and J is TRBJ2-1; D is undetermined. The germline CDR1 and CDR2 sequences are MGHRA and YSYEKL. The CDR3 covers 13 residues. Deletions cut 2 bases from V and 6 bases from J, with 8 bases between. The CDR3 spells CASSQNSINEQFF. DNA of the CDR3: TGCGCCAGCAGCCAAAACTCCATCAATGAGCAGTTCTTC.

This clone has more than one count but fewer than ten. The chain recombines TRBV18 with TRBJ1-2; D unresolved. The CDR3 runs 12 residues. In germline, CDR1 is KGHSH, CDR2 LQKENI. V dropped 6 bases and J dropped 1 base, with 6 bases sitting between them. This chain's CDR3 is CASSYNNYGYTF. In nucleotides, the CDR3 is TGTGCCAGCTCGTACAATAACTATGGCTACACCTTC.

V usage is TRBV7-9 and J usage is TRBJ1-1; D perhaps matches TRBD1 (5 bases). The CDR3 is 15 amino acids. Germline CDR1 SEHNR, CDR2 FQNEAQ (reference sequence). The V end was cut by 2 bases, the J end by 3 bases, with 13 bases between. The CDR3 is CASSLKGRGDTEAFF. As DNA, the CDR3 is TGTGCCAGCAGCTTAAAGGGGCGTGGGGACACTGAAGCTTTCTTT.

The genes are TRBV11-2 and TRBJ2-7; 9 positions match TRBD1. The CDR3 extends over 15 amino acids. After removal of 4 bases from V and 1 base from J, the junction contained 5 bases not matched to a gene. CDR1 is SGHAT and CDR2 is FQNNGV in the germline V gene. Here the CDR3 DNA reads TGTGCCAGCAGCTGGGACAGGGCAGGGTCCTACGAGCAGTACTTC. Residues: CASSWDRAGSYEQYF. The full variable domain, with the rest looked up from reference TRBV11-2 and TRBJ2-7, is EAGVAQSPRYKIIEKRQSVAFWCNPISGHATLYWYQQILGQGPKLLIQFQNNGVVDDSQLPKDRFSAERLKGVDSTLKIQPAKLEDSAVYLCASSWDRAGSYEQYFGPGTRLTVT.

The gene calls are TRBV11-2 and TRBJ2-3; 9 bases fit TRBD2. Trimming took 5 bases from V and 4 from J; bases not matched to a gene: 4. Germline loops: CDR1 SGHAT, CDR2 FQNNGV. The CDR3 totals 14 residues. The CDR3 DNA reads as TGTGCCAGCAGCCGCGGGGGGGGCGCAGATACGCAGTATTTT. Translating gives CASSRGGGADTQYF.

The chain links TRBV30 to TRBJ1-1; D possibly corresponds to TRBD1 (5 bases). Trimming pared 3 bases from V and 1 base from J, leaving 12 bases between. CDR1 is GTSNPN, CDR2 SVGIG, per germline (reference sequence). The CDR3 is made up of 14 amino acids. CDR3 region: CAWSAGLGNTEAFF. Here the CDR3 DNA reads TGTGCCTGGAGCGCAGGGTTGGGGAACACTGAAGCTTTCTTT.

This chain's CDR3 is CATSRGLAGGPTDTQYF. The DNA for the CDR3 is TGTGCCACCAGCAGAGGACTAGCGGGAGGTCCCACAGATACGCAGTATTTT. The chain is built from TRBV15 and TRBJ2-3; 13 bases match TRBD2. CDR1 is LNHNV, CDR2 YYDKDF, per germline (reference sequence). The CDR3 length is 17 residues. The junction had 3 bases not matched to a gene; V was cut back by 1 base and J by 2 bases.

This chain joins TRBV3-1 (or the pseudogene TRBV3-2) and TRBJ1-3; D uncertain. Trimming removed 0 bases from V and 2 bases from J, with 8 bases in between. The CDR3 length is 15 residues. The germline CDR1 and CDR2 sequences are LGHDT and YNNKEL (reference sequence). CDR3 loop: CASSQDIGAGNTIYF. CDR3 nucleotide sequence: TGTGCCAGCAGCCAAGATATCGGGGCTGGAAACACCATATATTTT.

The rearrangement uses TRBV27 and TRBJ2-1, with 10 bases lining up with TRBD1. CDR1 is MNHEY and CDR2 is SMNVEV in the germline V gene (reference sequence). The CDR3 consists of 13 residues. J was trimmed by 15 bases and V by 8 bases; bases with no gene match: 13. CDR3 DNA: TGTGCCAGCTCGTCCATCCCGGGACAGGGGTCGTTCTTC. Translating it yields CASSSIPGQGSFF.

The chain employs TRBV2 and TRBJ2-7, with TRBD1 identical over 7 bases. CDR3 length: 17 amino acids. CDR1 SNHLY and CDR2 FYNNEI come from the germline V gene. V gave up 0 bases and J gave up 5 bases; unmatched junction bases: 13. This chain's CDR3 is CASSEALGVPGQNEQYF. The CDR3 bases are TGTGCCAGCAGTGAAGCGCTTGGAGTCCCGGGACAGAACGAGCAGTACTTC.

The J gene is TRBJ1-5, the V gene TRBV4-1, with 8 bases that match TRBD1. The CDR3 is 15 residues long. The trim removed 4 bases at V and 5 bases at J, leaving 7 bases unmatched. Looked up from germline, CDR1 is MGHRA and CDR2 is YSYEKL. The CDR3 loop is CASSPQGQEDQPQHF. CDR3 coding DNA: TGCGCCAGCAGCCCGCAGGGACAGGAGGATCAGCCCCAGCATTTT.

V is TRBV6-1 and J is TRBJ2-5; 7 bases are shared with TRBD2. V lost 1 base and J lost 5; bases outside the gene matches: 7. The CDR3 runs to 15 residues. Per the germline V gene, CDR1 is MNHNS and CDR2 is SASEGT. CDR3 region: CASSEGGTIGETQYF. The CDR3 DNA sequence: TGTGCCAGCAGTGAAGGGGGGACTATAGGGGAGACCCAGTACTTC.

The CDR3 DNA is TGTGCCAGCAGCCAAAATCCGCGGCCAGATACGCAGTATTTT. This sequence encodes CASSQNPRPDTQYF. The J gene is TRBJ2-3, the V gene TRBV14; D remains unclear. CDR3 length: 14 amino acids. Germline V gives CDR1 SGHDN, CDR2 FVKESK. The germline V and J ends were trimmed by 2 bases and 4 bases, with 10 bases remaining between them.

The rearrangement uses TRBV6-6 and TRBJ2-2; D is possibly TRBD2 (6 bases). Germline V gene sequence: CDR1 MNHNY, CDR2 SVGAGI (reference sequence). The V and J ends lost 7 bases and 7 bases respectively, with 13 bases between them. CDR3 length equals 13 residues. In DNA form, the CDR3 reads TGTGCCAGCAAATCTAGCGTGCACGGGGAGCTGTTTTTT. Residues: CASKSSVHGELFF.

This chain links TRBV2 with TRBJ2-7, with TRBD2 matching over 9 bases. The J segment lost 0 bases and the V segment lost 6 bases, leaving 9 bases of the junction unmatched. Germline-derived CDR1 and CDR2 are SNHLY and FYNNEI. The CDR3 is 16 residues long. CDR3 bases: TGTGCCAGCAGGAATCCTCAGCGGGAGGTCTCCTACGAGCAGTACTTC. This codes for CASRNPQREVSYEQYF.

CDR3 residues: CASSFQARSEQYF. As DNA, the CDR3 is TGTGCCAGCAGTTTTCAGGCCAGAAGCGAGCAGTACTTC. The rearrangement joins TRBV6-2 or TRBV6-3 to TRBJ2-7, with no clear D. V was clipped by 4 bases and J by 6 bases, with 13 bases between them. Germline assignment: CDR1 MNHEY and CDR2 SVGEGT. The CDR3 has 13 amino acids.

V is TRBV27 and J is TRBJ2-2, with TRBD2 matching 7 bases. Germline V lookup: CDR1 MNHEY, CDR2 SMNVEV (reference sequence). The J segment lost 4 bases and the V segment lost 4 bases, leaving 3 bases of the junction unmatched. This CDR3 region has 14 residues. Here the CDR3 DNA reads TGTGCCAGCAGTTACGGCGGGGGCACCGGGGAGCTGTTTTTT. This gives the protein CASSYGGGTGELFF.

This chain links TRBV19 with TRBJ1-5, with D possibly being TRBD1 (6 bases). Germline assignment: CDR1 LNHDA and CDR2 SQIVND (reference sequence). Trimming cost V 6 bases and J 5 bases, with 20 bases left between them. This CDR3 contains 16 residues. The CDR3 loop is CASRRLSGAVDQPQHF. The DNA of the CDR3 is TGTGCCAGTAGACGGCTTTCAGGGGCGGTGGATCAGCCCCAGCATTTT.